The TCR beta chain under discussion was sequenced for a study of shared clonotypes between healthy human individuals (dated by TCRdb to 2020 to 2022). Study-level background: A few men and a couple of women, aged 18 to 49 years, made up the cohort. For each donor, CD4 naive and CD4 memory were each run on three plates, CD8 naive on two plates, and CD8 memory on one plate. Blood TCR repertoires of five healthy adults were deeply sequenced to estimate repertoire size and the extent of clonotype sharing between individuals. Libraries were prepared and TCR repertoires were sequenced by different laboratories using diverse techniques, in order to increase sequencing depth and limit assay-specific biases. Per donor, leukapheresis produced somewhere between about 0.9 and 10 billion PBMCs.

Study-wide findings and limitations: Sampling was restricted to blood, and TCR repertoires in tissue are likely to differ from TCR repertoires in blood. Compared with non-shared clonotypes, the clonotypes found in all four sorted-subset donors had higher generation probabilities. Rarefaction of sorted-subset datasets indicated incomplete sequencing despite the large sequencing depth. Across a few donors, about 5% of naive CD4, approximately 3.6% of naive CD8, about 2.3% of memory CD4, and under 0.45% of memory CD8 clonotypes were shared. Because the study included a small number of donors, the genetic and exposure-history diversity represented was limited. Pairwise subsampling led to the expectation that sequencing depth would affect the degree of clonotype sharing among donors. Naive subsets generally had larger estimated clonotype richness than memory subsets did.

Taken from the germline V gene (reference sequence), the CDR1 and CDR2 loops are GTSNPN and SVGIG. Germline trimming amounts to 4 bases on V and 4 bases on J, with 11 as the count of junction bases outside the gene matches. The cysteine opens and the phenylalanine closes a CDR3 of 15 amino acids. Just the 45-base CDR3 DNA is kept, in frame starting at base 1. Note on this clone: What antigen it recognizes has not been identified. There are no base qualities to consult, and no much larger clone falls within one base.

Donors were healthy HIV-negative adults with no recently reported acute infections or vaccinations. All donors were Caucasian adults living in Nashville, Tennessee, USA. CD4+ T cells were enriched by magnetic negative selection, after which naive cells were positively selected on CD45RA and the negative fraction was taken as the memory subset. Blood was collected by leukapheresis, and PBMCs were isolated by Ficoll-Histopaque density gradient centrifugation and then cryopreserved in liquid nitrogen vapor phase. Analytical flow cytometry was used to check the purity and quantity of each magnetically sorted T cell population. From each sorted fraction, genomic DNA was isolated and quantified by UV absorbance on a Nanodrop 2000c. Using the deep immunoSEQ assay, TCR CDR3 regions were amplified from genomic DNA by multiplex PCR. Extracted genomic DNA from each cell subset was spread evenly across all wells of several immunoSEQ 96-well plates, with each plate serving as a replicate. For sorted subsets, about 200 ng genomic DNA, equal to about 30,000 T cell genomes, was loaded into each replicate PCR. Purified libraries were quantified with a Qubit 3.0 fluorometer, sized on a Bioanalyzer 2100, and re-quantified with the KAPA Library Quantification kit. Every immunoSEQ 96-well plate was sequenced on a separate single-read 150-cycle Illumina NextSeq 550 flow cell. From the authors' description of their analysis: Because the immunoSEQ output included only junctional sequences and no quality scores, the filtering could not be the same as the filtering used for full-length reads. To assign V/J genes and CDR3, sequences were annotated against IMGT germline references using PyIR, a Python wrapper for IgBLAST v1.9. Reads were removed for weak V/J assignments (E-value above 1e-6), missing CDR3, stop codons, out-of-frame junctions, or ambiguous translated residues. V3J clonotypes were defined as sequences sharing the same inferred V gene, J gene, and CDR3 amino acid sequence. Percentage overlap between repertoires was calculated by dividing the number of shared unique clonotypes by the size of the smaller repertoire. RTK rarefaction, the Chao1 estimator, and Recon v2.1 estimates of unobserved clonotypes were used to assess repertoire richness. For all TCRbeta clonotypes obtained by the gDNA method from a few donors, generation probabilities were computed with OLGA. What TCRdb holds here is the immuneACCESS table cut down to in-frame rearrangements. Part of the clones is not present; checked against another copy, under half of the missing clones reflect an unresolved V gene, and the others are unexplained. That table gives V, J and clone size, and the DNA gave D and trimming. This sample comprises more than 2,000,000 clones, roughly 92% of them detected only once. The ten largest clonotypes hold around 0.14% of the sample.

This sequence originates from a man between 18 and 35 years old in good health. The rearrangement combines TRBV30 with TRBJ2-7; 9 central bases correspond to TRBD1. What was sequenced was naive CD4+ T cells sorted from blood. Interpreted using the paper, the cell subset or site label stands for: CD45RA+ positively selected. CDR3 sequence: CAWIRAQQGAYEQYF. The nucleotide sequence reads TGTGCCTGGATTCGGGCCCAACAGGGGGCTTACGAGCAGTACTTC.